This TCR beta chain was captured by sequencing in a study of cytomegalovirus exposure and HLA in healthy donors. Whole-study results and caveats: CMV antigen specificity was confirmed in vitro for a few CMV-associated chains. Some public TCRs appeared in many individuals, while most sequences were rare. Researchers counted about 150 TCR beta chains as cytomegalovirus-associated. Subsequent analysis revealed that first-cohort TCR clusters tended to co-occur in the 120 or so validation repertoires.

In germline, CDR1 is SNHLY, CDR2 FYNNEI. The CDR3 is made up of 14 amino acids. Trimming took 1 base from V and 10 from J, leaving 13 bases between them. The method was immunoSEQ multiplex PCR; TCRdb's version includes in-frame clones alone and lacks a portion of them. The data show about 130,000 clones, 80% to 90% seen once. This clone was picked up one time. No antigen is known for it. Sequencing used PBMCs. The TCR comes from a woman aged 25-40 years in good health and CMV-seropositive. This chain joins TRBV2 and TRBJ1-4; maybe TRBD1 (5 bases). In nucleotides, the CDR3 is TGTGCCAGCAGTGAAGATTCCAGGGAGGTAAAACTGTTTTTT. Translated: CASSEDSREVKLFF.